The 15 T cell receptor beta chains presented below share a single source sample, sequenced in a study of shared clonotypes between healthy human individuals. Clones were read by immunoSEQ multiplex PCR, and TCRdb kept only the in-frame ones, dropping some. The table has some 2.1 million clones, 95% seen once. Sequencing was carried out using naive CD4+ T cells sorted from blood. Described subset: CD45RA+ positively selected. The receptor source for this set is a man between 18 and 29 years old in good health.

The V gene is TRBV15, the J gene TRBJ1-5; possible D gene TRBD1, 6 bases. The CDR3 loop spans 16 amino acids. CDR1 LNHNV and CDR2 YYDKDF come from the germline V gene (reference sequence). V lost 0 bases and J lost 3, with 12 bases in between. The DNA of the CDR3 is TGTGCCACCAGCAGAGATCCCCGGGGGCCCAATCAGCCCCAGCATTTT. Translating gives CATSRDPRGPNQPQHF.

The chain has TRBV10-2 and TRBJ2-7; no firm D call. Germline V gene data show CDR1 as WSHSY and CDR2 as SAAADI. There are 12 residues in the CDR3. V lost 2 bases to trimming and J lost 6 bases, with 8 bases between them. The CDR3 region has the DNA TGCGCCAGCAGTGAGGGCGGTGGCGAGCAGTACTTC. It translates to CASSEGGGEQYF.

The V call is TRBV15, the J call TRBJ2-7; 8 bases agree with TRBD2. In germline, CDR1 is LNHNV, CDR2 YYDKDF (reference sequence). V was clipped by 5 bases and J by 3 bases; unmatched bases: 9. The CDR3 extends over 15 amino acids. The CDR3 DNA sequence: TGTGCCACCAGCGGAACCGGGACTAGAAGCTACGAGCAGTACTTC. It translates to CATSGTGTRSYEQYF.

On this clone itself: The sample has other DNA sequences that encode this CDR3 too. CDR3 nucleotide sequence: TGTGCCAGCAGTTACTCTCGTGTGGGTGAAAAACTGTTTTTT. It specifies CASSYSRVGEKLFF. This chain connects TRBV6-5 to TRBJ1-4; D unresolved. Deletions cut 0 bases from V and 7 bases from J, with 9 bases between. This CDR3 comprises 14 residues. Germline CDR1 and CDR2: MNHEY and SVGAGI.

The chain carries TRBV6-5 and TRBJ2-7; D unclear. The CDR3 is 14 amino acids. V lost 0 bases to trimming and J lost 2 bases, with 8 bases between them. Germline loops: CDR1 MNHEY, CDR2 SVGAGI. This CDR3 is CASSYSGVAYEQYF. For the CDR3, the DNA is TGTGCCAGCAGTTACTCTGGGGTTGCCTACGAGCAGTACTTC.

Only a few counts were recorded for this clone. The sample holds other DNA sequences that translate to the same CDR3. This sequence joins TRBV2 and TRBJ1-5; weak D call: TRBD1 (6 bases). The V and J ends lost 5 bases and 3 bases respectively, with 8 bases between them. Germline CDR1 is SNHLY and CDR2 is FYNNEI. This CDR3 has 13 amino acids. The CDR3 sequence: CASSRDTNQPQHF. CDR3 nucleotides: TGTGCCAGCAGTCGGGACACCAATCAGCCCCAGCATTTT.

A single count supports this clone. This rearrangement joins TRBV6-1 to TRBJ2-7; 7 bases align to TRBD1. V lost 8 bases, J lost 2 bases, and 12 bases stayed unmatched. The CDR3 loop spans 15 amino acids. CDR1 and CDR2 (germline): MNHNS, SASEGT. The chain's CDR3 is CASLRQGYKTYEQYF. As DNA, the CDR3 is TGTGCCAGCTTAAGACAGGGTTACAAAACCTACGAGCAGTACTTC.

The CDR3 DNA sequence: TGTGCCAGCAGCAAAAGGCTAGCGGGCTACGAGCAGTACTTC. This encodes CASSKRLAGYEQYF. This rearrangement joins TRBV21-1 to TRBJ2-7; TRBD2, the table's D call, was not compared with the DNA. TRBV21-1 is marked as a pseudogene. The CDR3 consists of 14 residues.

The genes are TRBV6-5 and TRBJ2-5; either TRBD1 or TRBD2 may supply D (6 bases each). This CDR3 has 16 residues. Trimming stripped 0 bases from V and 0 bases from J, with 11 bases between. CDR1 MNHEY and CDR2 SVGAGI come from the germline V gene. DNA of the CDR3: TGTGCCAGCAGTTACTCCAGGGGACTCTACCAAGAGACCCAGTACTTC. As protein: CASSYSRGLYQETQYF.

This clone was counted only a few times. This chain links TRBV14 with TRBJ2-3; the D gene is possibly TRBD2 (6 bases). The CDR3 has 14 residues. V was cut by 2 bases and J by 2 bases, with 8 bases left in between. Germline CDR1 reads SGHDN; CDR2 reads FVKESK. The DNA of the CDR3 is TGTGCCAGCAGCCAACGGGACTTCACAGATACGCAGTATTTT. Its translation: CASSQRDFTDTQYF.

This clone was counted only a few times. The chain links TRBV10-1 to TRBJ1-6; a possible D gene is TRBD1 (6 bases). CDR1 and CDR2 (germline): WNHNN, SYGVQD (reference sequence). This CDR3 has 14 amino acids. The V end lost 5 bases, the J end lost 6 bases, and 11 bases lay between the germline ends. CDR3 DNA: TGCGCCAGCAGTCGTGGACAGTCTAATTCACCCCTCCACTTT. It translates to CASSRGQSNSPLHF.

The rearrangement joins TRBV11-2 to TRBJ2-7; tentative D call: TRBD1 (7 bases). The V and J ends lost 5 bases and 4 bases respectively, with 18 bases between them. Per the germline V gene, CDR1 is SGHAT and CDR2 is FQNNGV. The CDR3 spans 15 residues. Written as DNA, the CDR3 is TGTGCCAGCAGCCCCAGGGGGGAATCGTATTACGAGCAGTACTTC. This codes for CASSPRGESYYEQYF.

V is TRBV15 and J is TRBJ2-1; TRBD2 aligns across 7 bases. Trimming took 0 bases from V and 9 from J; bases not matched to a gene: 20. CDR3 length: 19 amino acids. Per germline, CDR1 LNHNV and CDR2 YYDKDF (reference sequence). For the CDR3, the DNA is TGTGCCACCAGCAGAGAAACCCCTAGACTAGCACTTTCTGTCGGTGAGCAGTTCTTC. Its translation: CATSRETPRLALSVGEQFF.

About this clone itself: Other DNA sequences in this sample translate to the same CDR3. The rearrangement links TRBV7-2 to TRBJ2-7; 9 nucleotides match TRBD1. V lost 5 bases, J lost 3 bases, and 5 bases stayed unmatched. The germline CDR1 and CDR2 sequences are SGHTA and FQGNSA. The CDR3 runs 14 residues. The CDR3 loop reads CASSLGTGFYEQYF. DNA for the CDR3: TGTGCCAGCAGCCTCGGGACAGGGTTCTACGAGCAGTACTTC.

This clone was seen just once. The genes are TRBV5-8 and TRBJ1-4; a possible D gene is TRBD1 (5 bases). Germline loops: CDR1 SGHTS, CDR2 YDEGEE. V lost 3 bases and J lost 4, with 19 bases in between. CDR3 size: 17 residues. CDR3 residues: CASSSGQTGTGNEKLFF. The CDR3 DNA reads TGTGCCAGCAGCTCGGGTCAAACCGGGACGGGTAATGAAAAACTGTTTTTT.